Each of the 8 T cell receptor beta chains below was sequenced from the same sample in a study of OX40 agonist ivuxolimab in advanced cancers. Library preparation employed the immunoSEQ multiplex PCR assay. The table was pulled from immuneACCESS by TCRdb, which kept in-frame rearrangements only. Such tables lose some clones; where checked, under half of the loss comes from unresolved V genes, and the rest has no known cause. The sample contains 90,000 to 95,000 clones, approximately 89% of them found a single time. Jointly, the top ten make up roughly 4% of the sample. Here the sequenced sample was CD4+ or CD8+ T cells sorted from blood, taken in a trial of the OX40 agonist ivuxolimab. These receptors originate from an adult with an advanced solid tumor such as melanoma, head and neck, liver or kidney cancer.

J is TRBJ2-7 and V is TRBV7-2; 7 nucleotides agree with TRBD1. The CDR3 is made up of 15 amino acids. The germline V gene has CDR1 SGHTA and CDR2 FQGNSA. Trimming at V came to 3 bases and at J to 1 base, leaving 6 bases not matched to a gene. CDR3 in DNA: TGTGCCAGCAGCTTGGACAGGTCGACTTCCTACGAGCAGTACGTC. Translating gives CASSLDRSTSYEQYV.

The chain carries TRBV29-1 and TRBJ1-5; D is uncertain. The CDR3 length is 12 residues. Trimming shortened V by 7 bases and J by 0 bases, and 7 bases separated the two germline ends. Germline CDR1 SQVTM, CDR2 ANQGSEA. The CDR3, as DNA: TGCAGCGGCAAGAATAGCAATCAGCCCCAGCATTTT. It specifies CSGKNSNQPQHF.

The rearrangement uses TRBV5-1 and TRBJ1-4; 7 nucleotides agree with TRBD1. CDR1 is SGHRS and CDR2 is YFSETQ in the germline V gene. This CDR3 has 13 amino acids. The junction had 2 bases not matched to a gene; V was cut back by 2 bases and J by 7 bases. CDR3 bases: TGCGCCAGCAGCTTTGACAGGGTTGAAAAACTGTTTTTT. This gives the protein CASSFDRVEKLFF. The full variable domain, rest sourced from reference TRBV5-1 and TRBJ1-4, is KAGVTQTPRYLIKTRGQQVTLSCSPISGHRSVSWYQQTPGQGLQFLFEYFSETQRNKGNFPGRFSGRQFSNSRSEMNVSTLELGDSALYLCASSFDRVEKLFFGSGTQLSVL.

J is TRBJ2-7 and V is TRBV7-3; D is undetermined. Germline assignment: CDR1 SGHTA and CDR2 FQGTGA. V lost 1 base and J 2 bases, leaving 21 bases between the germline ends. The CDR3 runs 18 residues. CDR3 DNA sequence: TGTGCCAGCAGCTTAATTCCACTCTCCGTCGGTAGTACCTACGAGCAGTACTTC. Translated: CASSLIPLSVGSTYEQYF.

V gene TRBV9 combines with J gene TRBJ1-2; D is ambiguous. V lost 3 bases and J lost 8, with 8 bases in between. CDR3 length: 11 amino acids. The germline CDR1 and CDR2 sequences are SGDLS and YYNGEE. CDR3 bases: TGTGCCAGCAGCGCCCCTGGGGGCTACACCTTC. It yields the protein CASSAPGGYTF. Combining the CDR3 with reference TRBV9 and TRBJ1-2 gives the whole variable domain DSGVTQTPKHLITATGQRVTLRCSPRSGDLSVYWYQQSLDQGLQFLIQYYNGEERAKGNILERFSAQQFPDLHSELNLSSLELGDSALYFCASSAPGGYTFGSGTRLTVV.

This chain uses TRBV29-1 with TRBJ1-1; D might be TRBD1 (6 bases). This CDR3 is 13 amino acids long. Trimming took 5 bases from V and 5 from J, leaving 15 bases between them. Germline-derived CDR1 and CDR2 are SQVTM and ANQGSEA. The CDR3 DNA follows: TGCAGCGTTCCAGGGCAGGGGAGGACTGAAGCTTTCTTT. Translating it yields CSVPGQGRTEAFF.

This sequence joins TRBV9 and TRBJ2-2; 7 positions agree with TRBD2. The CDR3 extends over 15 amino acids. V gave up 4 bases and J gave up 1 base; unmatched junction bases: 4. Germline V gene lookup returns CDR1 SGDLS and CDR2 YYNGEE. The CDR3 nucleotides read TGTGCCAGCAGCAGACGGGGGGAGAACACCGGGGAGCTGTTTTTT. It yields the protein CASSRRGENTGELFF.

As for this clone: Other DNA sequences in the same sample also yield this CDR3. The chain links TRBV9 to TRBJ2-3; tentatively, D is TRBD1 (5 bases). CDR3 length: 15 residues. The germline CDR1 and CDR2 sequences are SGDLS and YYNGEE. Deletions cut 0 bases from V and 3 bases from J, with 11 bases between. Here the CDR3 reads CASSVVGEGTDTQYF. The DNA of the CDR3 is TGTGCCAGCAGCGTAGTAGGGGAAGGGACAGATACGCAGTATTTT.